The next 25 T cell receptor beta chains were all read from a single sample in a study of T cell repertoires in cytomegalovirus infection. TCRdb used MiXCR to reprocess the reads, holding one entry per CDR3 protein. The data hold around 110,000 distinct CDR3 sequences, with roughly a tenth observed a single time. Their antigens are not known. The sample consisted of PBMCs, sequenced either directly or after in vitro stimulation (not recorded which). The receptors come from a human donor in good health (CMV status not recorded). Some clones in this sample may be carry-over from other donors' samples.

This clonotype was seen ten or more times. The chain employs TRBV19 and TRBJ2-1, with 11 bases matching TRBD2. Germline CDR1 is LNHDA and CDR2 is SQIVND (reference sequence). CDR3 length: 15 amino acids. The V segment lost 7 bases and the J segment 10 bases; nucleotides outside the gene matches: 12. CDR3 residues: CASTRSGLAVGEQFF. In DNA, the CDR3 is TGTGCCAGTACCCGTTCGGGACTAGCGGTAGGGGAGCAGTTCTTC.

This clonotype was seen repeatedly, ten times or more. The rearrangement links TRBV7-9 to TRBJ2-1; 8 nucleotides match TRBD1. J gave up 5 bases and V 2 bases, and 8 bases lay outside the gene matches. The CDR3 extends over 16 amino acids. Germline V gene sequence: CDR1 SEHNR, CDR2 FQNEAQ (reference sequence). CDR3 bases: TGTGCCAGCAGCTTATATGAGGAGACAGGGGACAATGAGCAGTTCTTC. Translated: CASSLYEETGDNEQFF. The full variable domain, in which reference TRBV7-9 and TRBJ2-1 provide the parts outside the CDR3, is DTGVSQNPRHKITKRGQNVTFRCDPISEHNRLYWYRQTLGQGPEFLTYFQNEAQLEKSRLLSDRFSAERPKGSFSTLEIQRTEQGDSAMYLCASSLYEETGDNEQFFGPGTRLTVL.

CDR3 sequence: CASSVGLAGSNEQFF. The CDR3 DNA is TGTGCCAGCAGCGTAGGGCTAGCGGGAAGTAATGAGCAGTTCTTC. The chain carries TRBV9 and TRBJ2-1; 9 nucleotides line up with TRBD2. V trimming: 0 bases; J trimming: 7 bases; junction bases outside the gene matches: 5. The CDR3 is 15 residues long. CDR1 and CDR2 (germline): SGDLS, YYNGEE.

This clonotype was picked up many times. The gene calls are TRBV7-2 and TRBJ2-1; 10 bases are a match to TRBD1. CDR3 length: 15 amino acids. V was pared by 2 bases and J by 4 bases, with 2 bases of the junction left unmatched. Per germline, CDR1 SGHTA and CDR2 FQGNSA. CDR3 protein: CASSLLGQGYNEQFF. The CDR3 DNA follows: TGTGCCAGCAGCTTACTGGGACAGGGGTACAATGAGCAGTTCTTC.

This clonotype was counted at least ten times. This sequence joins TRBV7-2 and TRBJ1-1; 7 bases are a match to TRBD1. J lost 0 bases, V lost 6 bases, and 7 bases had no gene match. This CDR3 contains 15 residues. Germline V gene data show CDR1 as SGHTA and CDR2 as FQGNSA. The CDR3 sequence: CASRDPGQLNTEAFF. DNA of the CDR3: TGTGCCAGCAGGGATCCGGGACAGTTGAACACTGAAGCTTTCTTT.

Remarks on this clonotype: Given a much more abundant clone one base away, this may be a read error. The chain uses TRBV6-5 and TRBJ2-3, with 9 bases that match TRBD2. There are 17 residues in the CDR3. Germline V gene sequence: CDR1 MNHEY, CDR2 SVGAGI. V dropped 2 bases and J dropped 4; count of bases not matched to a gene: 10. Here the CDR3 DNA reads TGTGCCAGCAGTTACCACCCGGGGCGGACTAGCGCAGATACGCAGTATTTT. Translating gives CASSYHPGRTSADTQYF.

V is TRBV27 and J is TRBJ1-1, with unresolved D. Looked up from germline, CDR1 is MNHEY and CDR2 is SMNVEV (reference sequence). V was cut by 9 bases and J by 5 bases, with 10 bases left in between. The CDR3 extends over 11 amino acids. The CDR3, as DNA: TGTGCCAGTGCTCGGTGGACTGAAGCTTTCTTT. Translating gives CASARWTEAFF.

This clonotype was recorded at least ten times. The rearrangement joins TRBV6-5 to TRBJ1-4; 7 positions match TRBD1. The CDR3 has 15 residues. V shed 5 bases and J 8 bases; nucleotides not matched to a gene: 11. Germline values: CDR1 MNHEY, CDR2 SVGAGI. The DNA of the CDR3 is TGTGCCAGCAGTCCTTGGGACAGCGGAGGCGAAAAACTGTTTTTT. This sequence encodes CASSPWDSGGEKLFF.

This clonotype was seen many times. The chain has TRBV15 and TRBJ2-4; 8 positions agree with TRBD1. V shed 1 base, J shed 6 bases, and the junction held 5 bases outside the gene matches. CDR3 length: 15 amino acids. Germline-derived CDR1 and CDR2 are LNHNV and YYDKDF (reference sequence). CDR3 loop: CATSRAGTGLNIQYF. The CDR3 DNA is TGTGCCACCAGCAGAGCCGGGACAGGACTAAACATTCAGTACTTC.

This clonotype was found many times. The chain employs TRBV7-8 and TRBJ2-5, with D tentatively TRBD1 or TRBD2 (5 bases each). Germline V lookup: CDR1 SGHVS, CDR2 FQNEAQ. Between the trimmed V and J ends, which lost 7 bases and 9 bases, there was a span of 18 bases. The CDR3 has 13 residues. The CDR3 protein is CASNFGTKGAQYF. The CDR3 nucleotides are TGTGCCAGCAACTTTGGGACCAAAGGGGCCCAGTACTTC.

This clonotype was detected many times. J is TRBJ1-2 and V is TRBV7-2, with 7 bases that match TRBD1. CDR1 and CDR2 from the germline V gene are SGHTA and FQGNSA. Losses at the gene ends were 4 bases for V and 6 bases for J; bases not matched to a gene: 8. The CDR3 consists of 14 residues. The DNA of the CDR3 is TGTGCCAGCAGCTCCTCAACAGGGGAGCATGGCTACACCTTC. This encodes CASSSSTGEHGYTF.

This clonotype has a count of ten or more. V gene TRBV7-3 combines with J gene TRBJ2-2; no clear D gene. The CDR3 is made up of 14 amino acids. Germline V lookup: CDR1 SGHTA, CDR2 FQGTGA. Trimming left V 5 bases short and J 4 bases short, with 11 bases between. CDR3 bases: TGTGCCAGCAGCCCCTCTTTCGCCACCGGGGAGCTGTTTTTT. Translating gives CASSPSFATGELFF.

This clonotype showed up many times. CDR3 in amino acids: CASSGPGGLFF. The CDR3 nucleotides are TGTGCCAGCAGCGGGCCGGGCGGACTGTTTTTT. The chain combines TRBV7-7 with TRBJ2-2; D gene ambiguous. There are 11 residues in the CDR3. Trimming pared 5 bases from V and 14 bases from J, leaving 12 bases between. In germline, CDR1 is SSHAT, CDR2 FNYEAQ (reference sequence).

The V and J genes are TRBV6-2 or TRBV6-3 and TRBJ2-7, with unresolved D. The ends were cut back, 5 bases at V and 4 bases at J, with 15 bases in the middle. Germline lookup yields CDR1 MNHEY and CDR2 SVGEGT. The CDR3 is made up of 14 amino acids. The CDR3 reads CASSKPTAPYEQYV. CDR3 DNA sequence: TGTGCCAGCAGTAAACCGACGGCACCGTACGAGCAGTACGTC.

This clonotype showed up many times. This rearrangement joins TRBV6-1 to TRBJ2-7; D may be TRBD1 (6 bases). The CDR3 loop spans 15 amino acids. Germline values: CDR1 MNHNS, CDR2 SASEGT. V was shortened by 5 bases and J by 3 bases, with 17 bases between the two germline ends. CDR3 loop: CASSWGLKGDYEQYF. Written as DNA, the CDR3 is TGTGCCAGCAGTTGGGGCTTGAAGGGGGACTACGAGCAGTACTTC.

The chain recombines TRBV5-1 with TRBJ2-3; 9 positions match TRBD2. Germline CDR1 reads SGHRS; CDR2 reads YFSETQ. CDR3 length: 14 residues. V trimming: 2 bases; J trimming: 3 bases; junction bases outside the gene matches: 1. The CDR3 loop is CASSFGLATDTQYF. The CDR3 region has the DNA TGCGCCAGCAGCTTTGGACTAGCGACAGATACGCAGTATTTT.

The chain has TRBV7-2 and TRBJ2-1; TRBD2 agrees at 7 bases. The CDR3 spans 16 residues. J was trimmed by 7 bases and V by 5 bases; bases with no gene match: 14. Germline V gene sequence: CDR1 SGHTA, CDR2 FQGNSA. The CDR3 nucleotides read TGTGCCAGCAGCGTAGTGACTAGAGGGAGGGTAAATGAGCAGTTCTTC. Protein: CASSVVTRGRVNEQFF.

The chain is built from TRBV7-8 and TRBJ2-3; 14 nucleotides align to TRBD2. The CDR3 sequence is 17 residues long. J gave up 4 bases and V 3 bases, and 6 bases lay outside the gene matches. The germline CDR1 and CDR2 sequences are SGHVS and FQNEAQ. The DNA of the CDR3 is TGTGCCAGCAGCTTGGGACTAGCGGGAGTAGGGCCAGATACGCAGTATTTT. It codes for CASSLGLAGVGPDTQYF.

This clonotype was found many times. In nucleotides, the CDR3 is TGTGCCAGCAGCTCCGGGACAGGGATATTAGCTAACTATGGCTACACCTTC. This translates into CASSSGTGILANYGYTF. This chain connects TRBV7-2 to TRBJ1-2; 9 bases align to TRBD1. The V segment lost 4 bases and the J segment 0 bases; nucleotides outside the gene matches: 9. The CDR3 loop spans 17 amino acids. Per germline, CDR1 SGHTA and CDR2 FQGNSA.

The table lists this clonotype with many counts. The chain combines TRBV27 with TRBJ2-1; 13 positions agree with TRBD2. CDR1 and CDR2 (germline): MNHEY, SMNVEV (reference sequence). The CDR3 covers 18 residues. V trimming: 4 bases; J trimming: 0 bases; junction bases outside the gene matches: 6. The CDR3 loop reads CASSSRTSGRYSYNEQFF. CDR3 DNA: TGTGCCAGCAGTTCCCGGACTAGCGGGAGATACTCCTACAATGAGCAGTTCTTC.

The CDR3 DNA reads as TGCAGTGCTAGAGACCCAATGGCGCTTAGCACAGATACGCAGTATTTT. It specifies CSARDPMALSTDTQYF. V is TRBV20-1 and J is TRBJ2-3; D gene uncertain. There are 16 residues in the CDR3. Germline-derived CDR1 and CDR2 are DFQATT and SNEGSKA (reference sequence). V lost 0 bases to trimming and J lost 0 bases, with 13 bases between them.

This clonotype is classed as medium-sized. The chain is built from TRBV6-5 and TRBJ1-2; 7 nucleotides align to TRBD1. This CDR3 has 14 residues. Trimming at V came to 2 bases and at J to 6 bases, leaving 6 bases not matched to a gene. Germline V gene sequence: CDR1 MNHEY, CDR2 SVGAGI. DNA for the CDR3: TGTGCCAGCAGTTACCAGGGGGGCTCAGATGGCTACACCTTC. It is translated as CASSYQGGSDGYTF.

The V gene is TRBV6-2 or TRBV6-3, the J gene TRBJ2-1; the D gene is possibly TRBD1 (6 bases). V was clipped by 6 bases and J by 6 bases, with 18 bases between them. The CDR3 covers 15 residues. The germline gives CDR1 MNHEY, CDR2 SVGEGT. The chain's CDR3 is CASSHIMPGANEQFF. DNA for the CDR3: TGTGCCAGCAGCCATATTATGCCAGGGGCCAATGAGCAGTTCTTC.

This clonotype was detected ten times or more. This chain links TRBV19 with TRBJ2-3; 11 positions agree with TRBD2. The CDR3 covers 16 residues. The germline V gene encodes CDR1 LNHDA and CDR2 SQIVND (reference sequence). V lost 6 bases, J lost 8 bases, and 13 bases stayed unmatched. The CDR3 here is CASSTATSGMRGTQYF. The DNA for the CDR3 is TGTGCCAGTAGCACAGCGACTAGCGGGATGCGTGGTACGCAGTATTTT.

This clonotype appeared many times. The V call is TRBV6-1, the J call TRBJ2-1; 9 nucleotides match TRBD2. The germline gives CDR1 MNHNS, CDR2 SASEGT. This CDR3 has 17 amino acids. Unmatched junction bases numbered 17, after V lost 4 bases and J lost 10 bases. This chain's CDR3 is CASSGRGASGVYREQFF. CDR3 in DNA: TGTGCCAGCAGTGGGAGGGGGGCTAGCGGGGTTTATAGGGAGCAGTTCTTC.